Given below is one T cell receptor (beta chain) in context. The data belong to a study of blood T cells in healthy people across ages. Primed by a sample-barcoded 5' primer and a J-beta primer mix, a second PCR proceeded for 7 to 11 cycles. Using its own MiXCR run on the 5' RACE reads, TCRdb lists one record per CDR3 protein. The data show around 650,000 distinct CDR3 sequences, roughly 30% seen once. Sequenced sample: blood. The TCR was taken from a woman of 80 years or more in good health.

The CDR3 sequence is CATSALTARGNNEQFF. CDR3 coding DNA: TGTGCCACCAGTGCACTGACAGCGAGGGGTAACAATGAGCAGTTCTTC. The genes are TRBV24-1 and TRBJ2-1, with D possibly being TRBD1 or TRBD2 (5 bases each). Trimming took off 5 bases at V and 5 bases at J, with 18 bases between the two ends. The CDR3 loop spans 16 amino acids. Germline CDR1 is KGHDR and CDR2 is SFDVKD.